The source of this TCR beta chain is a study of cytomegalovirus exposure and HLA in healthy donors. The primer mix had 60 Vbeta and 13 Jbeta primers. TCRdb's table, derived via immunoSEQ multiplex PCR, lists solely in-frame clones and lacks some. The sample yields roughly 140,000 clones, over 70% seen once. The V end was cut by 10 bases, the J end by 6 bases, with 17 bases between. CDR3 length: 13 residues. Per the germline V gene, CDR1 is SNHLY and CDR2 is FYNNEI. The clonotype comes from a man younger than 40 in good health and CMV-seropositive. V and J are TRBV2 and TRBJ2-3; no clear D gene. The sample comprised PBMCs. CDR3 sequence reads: CATLLTVEDTQYF. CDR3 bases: TGTGCCACCCTCCTCACCGTCGAGGATACGCAGTATTTT.